A selection of T cell receptor beta chains follows, all from one sample in a study of CD8+ T cells in alopecia areata. Clones were sequenced by immunoSEQ multiplex PCR, and TCRdb holds only the in-frame ones, with some missing. The data hold roughly 200,000 clones, with approximately 62% observed a single time. The sample here was CD4+ T cells sorted from blood, taken at week 0. All receptors come from a human donor with alopecia areata. Each CDR3 is given with its conserved first and last residue. A D gene is named only where the DNA matches it firmly. For some rows the clone size is stated as once, few or many, or as a class when expanded; others skip it.

TGTGCCAGCAGCCGCGGACACAGAAGCGGAACCACTGAAGCTTTCTTT,CASSRGHRSGTTEAFF,-,TRBV9,TRBJ1-1,-
TGTGCCTGGAGTTGGACCCATAATGAAAAACTGTTTTTT,CAWSWTHNEKLFF,-,TRBV30,TRBJ1-4,-
TGTGCCAGCAGTTCCCACCGGGGCGAGCAGTACTTC,CASSSHRGEQYF,-,TRBV27,TRBJ2-7,-
TGCGCCAGCAGCAGCGGACTAGCGGGAGTATACGAGCAGTACTTC,CASSSGLAGVYEQYF,TRBD2,TRBV5-1,TRBJ2-7,-
TGCAGCGTTGAAGAGAAGGTAGAGACCCAGTACTTC,CSVEEKVETQYF,-,TRBV29-1,TRBJ2-5,few
TGTGCCTGGAAGCGGGGGCTTAATCAGCCCCAGCATTTT,CAWKRGLNQPQHF,-,TRBV30,TRBJ1-5,-
TGTGCCTGGAGAGTCCGGACCACCTTCACCTACAATGAGCAGTTCTTC,CAWRVRTTFTYNEQFF,-,TRBV30,TRBJ2-1,few
TGCAGCGTTGGAGGGTCGGGCAATCAGCCCCAGCATTTT,CSVGGSGNQPQHF,-,TRBV29-1,TRBJ1-5,-
TGTGCCAGCAGCGTAGGAGAAGGGGCGGACTATGGCTACACCTTC,CASSVGEGADYGYTF,-,TRBV9,TRBJ1-2,-
TGTGCCAGCAGTTACTCGGGACAGGGGATAGATACGCAGTATTTT,CASSYSGQGIDTQYF,TRBD1,TRBV6-5,TRBJ2-3,-
TGCGCCAGCAGCTTGGGAACCGTACAGGACCCTTATGGCTACACCTTC,CASSLGTVQDPYGYTF,-,TRBV5-1,TRBJ1-2,-
TGTGCCAGCTCCGGGACAGGGACTTACGAGCAGTACTTC,CASSGTGTYEQYF,TRBD1,TRBV27,TRBJ2-7,once
TGTGCCAGCAGCCCTCGGTTTGATACGCAGTATTTT,CASSPRFDTQYF,-,TRBV11-3,TRBJ2-3,-
TGTGCCAGCAGCTTGGGGGTTTCACGGATAGAAGCTTTCTTT,CASSLGVSRIEAFF,-,TRBV13,TRBJ1-1,-
TGCGCCAGCAGTGGGGGCAGGGTCGAGACCCAGTACTTC,CASSGGRVETQYF,-,TRBV5-1,TRBJ2-5,-
TGTGCCAGCAGTGAAGCGCGACAGGGTTCGACCTACGAGCAGTACTTC,CASSEARQGSTYEQYF,TRBD1,TRBV6-1,TRBJ2-7,-
TGTGCCAGCAGTGAACCTAGCAGGGATGAGCAGTTCTTC,CASSEPSRDEQFF,-,TRBV2,TRBJ2-1,few
TGTGCCAGCAGCCCAGGCGCAGATACGCAGTATTTT,CASSPGADTQYF,-,TRBV7-2,TRBJ2-3,-
TGTGCCAGCAGACGGACAGCCTACGAGCAGTACTTC,CASRRTAYEQYF,-,TRBV2,TRBJ2-7,once
TGTGCCAGCAGTGGGCCCTACGAGCAGTACTTC,CASSGPYEQYF,-,TRBV25-1,TRBJ2-7,-
TGTGCCATCAGATCAACTGCGGACTGGTCCCACAATGAGCAGTTCTTC,CAIRSTADWSHNEQFF,-,TRBV10-3,TRBJ2-1,many
TGTGCCACCAGCAGAGACAGGGGAAGGCAGTTAAGCAATCAGCCCCAGCATTTT,CATSRDRGRQLSNQPQHF,-,TRBV15,TRBJ1-5,-
TGCAGCGTCTCGGGACAGAACACTGAAGCTTTCTTT,CSVSGQNTEAFF,-,TRBV29-1,TRBJ1-1,-
TGTGCCAGCAGTGTGGGACAGGGAGGCGAGACCCAGTACTTC,CASSVGQGGETQYF,TRBD1,TRBV6-1,TRBJ2-5,-
TGTGCCAGCTCCTTTAAGACAGCGAACACTGAAGCTTTCTTT,CASSFKTANTEAFF,-,TRBV6-1,TRBJ1-1,-
TGTGCCACCAGCAGAGATGGTTTGGGTGATGAGCAGTTCTTC,CATSRDGLGDEQFF,-,TRBV15,TRBJ2-1,-
TGTGCCAGCAGCGTAGGTCTCGGGGGGTACAATGAGCAGTTCTTC,CASSVGLGGYNEQFF,TRBD2,TRBV9,TRBJ2-1,-
TGTGCCAGCAGCGTCTCTAGTACCCTTTTTTACGAGCAGTACTTC,CASSVSSTLFYEQYF,-,TRBV7-2,TRBJ2-7,few
TGTGCCAGCAGTCACAGACAGAACACTGAAGCTTTCTTT,CASSHRQNTEAFF,-,TRBV25-1,TRBJ1-1,-
TGTGCCAGCAGCCCCGGGAGCCCTAGCACAGATACGCAGTATTTT,CASSPGSPSTDTQYF,-,TRBV11-2,TRBJ2-3,-
TGTGCCAGCCAAAGGGCTAGCAGGACCGGGGAGCTGTTTTTT,CASQRASRTGELFF,-,TRBV6-1,TRBJ2-2,few
TGTGCCTGGAGCGTCTCGGGCCTTGACTACACCTTC,CAWSVSGLDYTF,-,TRBV30,TRBJ1-2,-
TGCAGCGTTGACACCATCGCGAACACCGGGGAGCTGTTTTTT,CSVDTIANTGELFF,-,TRBV29-1,TRBJ2-2,few
TGTGTCGTGAACTCTGGGGCCAACGTCCTGACTTTC,CVVNSGANVLTF,-,TRBV30,TRBJ2-6,-
TGTGCCAGCAGCTTAAGCCTGACCGCCCAAGAGACCCAGTACTTC,CASSLSLTAQETQYF,-,TRBV7-8,TRBJ2-5,few
TGTGCCAGCAGCCCCTCAGTGTACGGGGAGCTGTTTTTT,CASSPSVYGELFF,-,TRBV6-6,TRBJ2-2,-
TGTGCCAGCGGGATGAAGACCCAGTACTTC,CASGMKTQYF,-,TRBV6-1,TRBJ2-5,few